What follows are 25 T cell receptor beta chains derived from one specimen sequenced in a study of read filtering for tumor transcriptome and immune sequencing. This library used roughly 400 ng RNA and molecular barcoded adaptors spanning alpha/delta and beta/gamma chains. TCRdb analysed the reads with MiXCR anew, one entry per CDR3 protein. Altogether some 80,000 distinct CDR3 sequences are present, about 12% being singletons, with the ten largest covering 14% to 15%. The material sequenced was a population of CD138-negative cells sorted from bone marrow. The source of these receptors is a donor aged 40 or over with multiple myeloma.

At least ten counts were recorded for this clonotype. V is TRBV7-2 and J is TRBJ2-6, with no clear D. V gave up 3 bases and J gave up 0 bases, with 9 bases separating them. There are 16 residues in the CDR3. Germline CDR1 and CDR2: SGHTA and FQGNSA. The CDR3 protein is CASSLPGLSGANVLTF. The CDR3 bases are TGTGCCAGCAGCTTGCCTGGGCTCTCTGGGGCCAACGTCCTGACTTTC.

This clonotype has ten or more counts. This chain uses TRBV2 with TRBJ2-1; D remains ambiguous. Germline assignment: CDR1 SNHLY and CDR2 FYNNEI. The CDR3 sequence is 12 residues long. The V end lost 4 bases, the J end lost 3 bases, and 4 bases lay between the germline ends. The DNA for the CDR3 is TGTGCCAGCAGTGTGGGCTACAATGAGCAGTTCTTC. It yields the protein CASSVGYNEQFF.

In its sample, this clonotype was seen a few times. The rearrangement uses TRBV11-3 and TRBJ2-2; 7 bases line up with TRBD1. This CDR3 is built from 17 residues. The germline gives CDR1 SGHNT, CDR2 YENEEA. The V segment lost 5 bases and the J segment 1 base; nucleotides outside the gene matches: 10. CDR3 in DNA: TGTGCCAGCAGCCCCTCCCTCGGGACAGAGAACACCGGGGAGCTGTTTTTT. It specifies CASSPSLGTENTGELFF.

This clonotype was detected ten times or more. V usage is TRBV29-1 and J usage is TRBJ1-2; no firm D call. V was cut by 6 bases and J by 0 bases, with 8 bases left in between. This CDR3 is built from 12 residues. CDR1 and CDR2 from the germline V gene are SQVTM and ANQGSEA. The CDR3 sequence: CSVPTANYGYTF. In DNA form, the CDR3 reads TGCAGCGTCCCTACAGCTAACTATGGCTACACCTTC. Full variable domain (outside the CDR3, taken from reference TRBV29-1 and TRBJ1-2): SAVISQKPSRDICQRGTSLTIQCQVDSQVTMMFWYRQQPGQSLTLIATANQGSEATYESGFVIDKFPISRPNLTFSTLTVSNMSPEDSSIYLCSVPTANYGYTFGSGTRLTVV.

In this sample, this clonotype turned up many times. CDR3 residues: CSARDTAVTEAFF. For the CDR3, the DNA is TGCAGTGCTAGAGATACGGCAGTCACTGAAGCTTTCTTT. The genes are TRBV20-1 and TRBJ1-1; D not certain. The ends were cut back, 0 bases at V and 4 bases at J, with 9 bases in the middle. In germline, CDR1 is DFQATT, CDR2 SNEGSKA (reference sequence). The CDR3 is 13 residues long.

This clonotype was detected ten times or more. This chain links TRBV5-4 with TRBJ2-1; no definite D call. This CDR3 is built from 15 residues. Trimming removed 2 bases from V and 6 bases from J, with 15 bases in between. Germline CDR1 and CDR2: SGHNT and YYREEE (reference sequence). CDR3 coding DNA: TGTGCCAGCAGCTTACTAAGCAGACCTAGCAATGAGCAGTTCTTC. Protein sequence: CASSLLSRPSNEQFF.

This clonotype was seen at least ten times. V usage is TRBV29-1 and J usage is TRBJ2-5; D could derive from TRBD1 or TRBD2 (5 bases each). CDR3 length equals 12 residues. The V gene lost 2 bases and the J gene lost 4 bases, with 8 bases spanning the gap. Germline CDR1 SQVTM, CDR2 ANQGSEA. The CDR3 DNA is TGCAGCGTTGAACCAGGGAGAGAGACCCAGTACTTC. The encoded protein is CSVEPGRETQYF.

The CDR3 loop is CASSEAERELEQYF. The CDR3 bases are TGTGCCAGCAGTGAAGCCGAGCGGGAGTTAGAGCAGTACTTC. The chain combines TRBV6-1 with TRBJ2-7; 8 bases align to TRBD2. With 0 bases clipped from V and 7 bases from J, the junction kept 5 bases outside the gene matches. Germline V lookup: CDR1 MNHNS, CDR2 SASEGT. The CDR3 has 14 amino acids.

This clonotype was recorded many times. The chain recombines TRBV28 with TRBJ1-5; D is perhaps TRBD1 (6 bases). This CDR3 is 15 amino acids long. Germline V gene data show CDR1 as MDHEN and CDR2 as SYDVKM. Trimming left V 6 bases short and J 7 bases short, with 19 bases between. CDR3 amino acids: CASSLVPPGDQPQHF. The CDR3, as DNA: TGTGCCAGCAGCCTAGTCCCGCCAGGGGACCAGCCCCAGCATTTT.

This clonotype was observed many times. The chain couples TRBV4-2 to TRBJ2-1; 9 nucleotides align to TRBD1. Germline V CDR1 and CDR2: LGHNA, YNFKEQ. The CDR3 consists of 15 residues. The junction had 3 bases not matched to a gene; V was cut back by 1 base and J by 5 bases. CDR3 protein: CASSQAGQGNNEQFF. In nucleotides, the CDR3 is TGTGCCAGCAGCCAAGCCGGACAGGGGAACAATGAGCAGTTCTTC.

Concerning this clonotype: A single base separates this from a much larger clone, so it may be a read error. The chain uses TRBV4-2 and TRBJ2-7; 12 positions agree with TRBD2. The CDR3 is 15 residues long. V dropped 4 bases and J dropped 6; count of bases not matched to a gene: 7. CDR1 and CDR2 from the germline V gene are LGHNA and YNFKEQ. The CDR3 coding sequence is TGTGCCAGCAGCCCTCCGGGGACTAGCGGGTCCGAGCAGTACTTC. Protein sequence: CASSPPGTSGSEQYF.

As concerns this clonotype: No conserved phenylalanine or tryptophan ends this CDR3, so it is likely a read error. This chain connects TRBV11-2 to TRBJ2-2; 7 bases fit TRBD2. CDR3 length: 15 amino acids. In germline, CDR1 is SGHAT, CDR2 FQNNGV. Unmatched junction bases numbered 2, after V lost 2 bases and J lost 2 bases. The CDR3 sequence: CASSLRLANTGELFL. The CDR3 bases are TGTGCCAGCAGCTTAAGACTAGCAAACACCGGGGAGCTGTTTCTT.

A note on this clonotype: A much larger clone lies a single base off, so this may be a read error. No conserved phenylalanine or tryptophan is present at the end of the CDR3, so a read error is the likely explanation. This chain connects TRBV14 to TRBJ2-7, with D possibly being TRBD2 (5 bases). The ends were cut back, 2 bases at V and 2 bases at J, with 13 bases in the middle. Germline CDR1 and CDR2: SGHDN and FVKESK. This CDR3 comprises 15 residues. CDR3 DNA: TGTGCCAGCAGCCAACGGAGAGGGCAAACCTACGAGCAGTACTCC. It yields the protein CASSQRRGQTYEQYS.

To note about this clonotype: This may be a read error: a much more frequent sequence differs by one nucleotide. The J gene is TRBJ1-1, the V gene TRBV5-1; a possible D gene is TRBD1 (6 bases). From germline, CDR1 is SGHRS and CDR2 YFSETQ. The CDR3 extends over 15 amino acids. The CDR3 nucleotides read TGCGCCGGCAGCTTGGCCGGGGGGCGTGGGACTGAAGCTTTCTTT. Protein product: CAGSLAGGRGTEAFF.

This clonotype came up many times. The chain couples TRBV2 to TRBJ2-7; 8 bases agree with TRBD2. Looked up from germline, CDR1 is SNHLY and CDR2 is FYNNEI. This CDR3 contains 15 residues. The ends lost 3 bases at V and 4 bases at J; junction bases unmatched: 8. The CDR3 DNA follows: TGTGCCAGCAGTGAGGTTGGGAGCGGGAGTTACGAGCAGTACTTC. It encodes CASSEVGSGSYEQYF.

The sample holds many counts of this clonotype. This rearrangement joins TRBV29-1 to TRBJ2-7; D remains unclear. V lost 3 bases and J lost 3, with 15 bases in between. The CDR3 covers 14 residues. Looked up from germline, CDR1 is SQVTM and CDR2 is ANQGSEA. CDR3 region: CSVDIPGPFYEQYF. The CDR3 DNA reads as TGCAGCGTTGATATACCCGGGCCCTTCTACGAGCAGTACTTC.

This clonotype was picked up many times. The rearrangement links TRBV5-1 to TRBJ2-2, with 7 bases lining up with TRBD2. This CDR3 has 14 amino acids. In germline, CDR1 is SGHRS, CDR2 YFSETQ. V lost 6 bases and J lost 2; bases outside the gene matches: 4. As DNA, the CDR3 is TGCGCCAGCATGACTAGCAGTAACACCGGGGAGCTGTTTTTT. Translated, it gives CASMTSSNTGELFF.

About this clonotype: A much larger clonotype is one base distant, so this may be a read error. The V call is TRBV9, the J call TRBJ2-1; 9 nucleotides align to TRBD2. The CDR3 runs 15 residues. Germline V lookup: CDR1 SGDLS, CDR2 YYNGEE. V shed 3 bases and J 1 base; nucleotides not matched to a gene: 2. CDR3 nucleotides: TGTGCCAGCAGCGCTAGCGGGGTATCCTACAATGAGCAGTTCTTC. Translating gives CASSASGVSYNEQFF.

Ten or more counts support this clonotype. The chain uses TRBV20-1 and TRBJ1-1; D gene ambiguous. The CDR3 is made up of 13 amino acids. The germline CDR1 and CDR2 sequences are DFQATT and SNEGSKA (reference sequence). Trimming took 1 base from V and 1 from J, leaving 7 bases between them. This chain's CDR3 is CSARVQRNTEAFF. In DNA, the CDR3 is TGCAGTGCTAGAGTACAGCGGAACACTGAAGCTTTCTTT.

This clonotype was detected ten times or more. The chain combines TRBV24-1 with TRBJ2-2, with D unclear. Per the germline V gene, CDR1 is KGHDR and CDR2 is SFDVKD. The CDR3 has 12 amino acids. V lost 6 bases and J 4 bases, leaving 5 bases between the germline ends. The CDR3, as DNA: TGTGCCACCAGTAAGGGCACCGGGGAGCTGTTTTTT. Its translation is CATSKGTGELFF.

This clonotype was recorded at least ten times. The rearrangement joins TRBV29-1 to TRBJ2-3; no clear D. The CDR3 has 15 amino acids. V was pared by 2 bases and J by 6 bases, with 18 bases between. Per the germline V gene, CDR1 is SQVTM and CDR2 is ANQGSEA. As DNA, the CDR3 is TGCAGCGTTGAACTTCAGAGAACTGGATCGGATACGCAGTATTTT. It specifies CSVELQRTGSDTQYF.

This clonotype was found many times. The chain is built from TRBV5-1 and TRBJ2-6; the D is unclear. V lost 2 bases and J 0 bases, leaving 9 bases between the germline ends. The CDR3 loop spans 16 amino acids. Germline CDR1 SGHRS, CDR2 YFSETQ. The CDR3 is CASSFGESSGANVLTF. As DNA, the CDR3 is TGCGCCAGCAGCTTTGGCGAGAGCTCTGGGGCCAACGTCCTGACTTTC.

This clonotype has ten or more counts. This chain uses TRBV3-1 with TRBJ2-2, with 12 positions matching TRBD2. There are 20 residues in the CDR3. With 1 base clipped from V and 5 bases from J, the junction kept 14 bases outside the gene matches. The V gene's germline CDR1 is LGHDT and CDR2 YNNKEL (reference sequence). CDR3 protein: CASSQVSGLAGKGKTGELFF. In DNA form, the CDR3 reads TGTGCCAGCAGCCAAGTGAGCGGACTAGCGGGAAAAGGGAAAACCGGGGAGCTGTTTTTT. Full variable domain (outside the CDR3, taken from reference TRBV3-1 and TRBJ2-2): DTAVSQTPKYLVTQMGNDKSIKCEQNLGHDTMYWYKQDSKKFLKIMFSYNNKELIINETVPNRFSPKSPDKAHLNLHINSLELGDSAVYFCASSQVSGLAGKGKTGELFFGEGSRLTVL.

A remark on this clonotype: A much larger clone differs from this one at a single base, so this may be a read error. V gene TRBV29-1 combines with J gene TRBJ1-2; D may be TRBD1 (5 bases). CDR3 length: 13 amino acids. From germline, CDR1 is SQVTM and CDR2 ANQGSEA. The CDR3 loop reads CSVESRTLYGCTF. CDR3 sequence (DNA): TGCAGCGTTGAATCCAGGACACTCTATGGCTGCACCTTC.

In its sample, this clonotype was seen many times. The chain joins TRBV5-1 to TRBJ2-5; D may be TRBD2 (6 bases). The CDR3 contains 14 residues. Trimming cost V 4 bases and J 5 bases, with 15 bases left between them. The germline gives CDR1 SGHRS, CDR2 YFSETQ. CDR3 loop: CASSAGTGSETQYF. CDR3 sequence (DNA): TGCGCCAGCAGCGCTGGGACTGGCTCGGAGACCCAGTACTTC.